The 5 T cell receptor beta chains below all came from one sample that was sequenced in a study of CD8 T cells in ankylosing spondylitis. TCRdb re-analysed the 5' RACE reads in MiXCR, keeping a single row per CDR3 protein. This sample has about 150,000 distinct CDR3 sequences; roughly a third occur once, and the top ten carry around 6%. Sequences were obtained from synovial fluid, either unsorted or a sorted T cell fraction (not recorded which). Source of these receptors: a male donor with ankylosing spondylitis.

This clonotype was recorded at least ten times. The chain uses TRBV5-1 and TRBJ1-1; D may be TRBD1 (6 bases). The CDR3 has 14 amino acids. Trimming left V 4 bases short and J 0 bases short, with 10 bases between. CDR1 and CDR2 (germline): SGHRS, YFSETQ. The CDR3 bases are TGCGCCAGCAGCACTCAGGGGCTGAACACTGAAGCTTTCTTT. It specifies CASSTQGLNTEAFF.

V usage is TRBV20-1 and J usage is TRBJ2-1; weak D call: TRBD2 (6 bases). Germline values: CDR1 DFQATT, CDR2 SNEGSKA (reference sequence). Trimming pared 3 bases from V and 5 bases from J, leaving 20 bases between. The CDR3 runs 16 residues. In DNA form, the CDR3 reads TGCAGTGCTAGCAGTCGGGAGAGCCCTAGCGACAATGAGCAGTTCTTC. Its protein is CSASSRESPSDNEQFF.

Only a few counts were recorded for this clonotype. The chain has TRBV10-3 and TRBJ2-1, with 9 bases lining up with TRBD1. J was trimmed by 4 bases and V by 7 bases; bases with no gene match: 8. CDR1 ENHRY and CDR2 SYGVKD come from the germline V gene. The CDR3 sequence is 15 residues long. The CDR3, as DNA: TGTGCCATCAACCGGGACAGGGACATTTACAATGAGCAGTTCTTC. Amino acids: CAINRDRDIYNEQFF.

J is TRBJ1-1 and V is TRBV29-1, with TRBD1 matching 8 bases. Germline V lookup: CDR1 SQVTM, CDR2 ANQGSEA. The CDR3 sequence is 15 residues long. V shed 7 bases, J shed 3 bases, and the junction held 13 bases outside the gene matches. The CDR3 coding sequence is TGCAGCGCCCATCCGGGACAGGCAGGGGACACTGAAGCTTTCTTT. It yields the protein CSAHPGQAGDTEAFF.

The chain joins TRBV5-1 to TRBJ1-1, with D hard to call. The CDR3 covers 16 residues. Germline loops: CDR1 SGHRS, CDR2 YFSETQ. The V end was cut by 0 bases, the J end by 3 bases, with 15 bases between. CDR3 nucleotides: TGCGCCAGCAGCTTGGGGATCGTGGTTTTCGACACTGAAGCTTTCTTT. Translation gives CASSLGIVVFDTEAFF.